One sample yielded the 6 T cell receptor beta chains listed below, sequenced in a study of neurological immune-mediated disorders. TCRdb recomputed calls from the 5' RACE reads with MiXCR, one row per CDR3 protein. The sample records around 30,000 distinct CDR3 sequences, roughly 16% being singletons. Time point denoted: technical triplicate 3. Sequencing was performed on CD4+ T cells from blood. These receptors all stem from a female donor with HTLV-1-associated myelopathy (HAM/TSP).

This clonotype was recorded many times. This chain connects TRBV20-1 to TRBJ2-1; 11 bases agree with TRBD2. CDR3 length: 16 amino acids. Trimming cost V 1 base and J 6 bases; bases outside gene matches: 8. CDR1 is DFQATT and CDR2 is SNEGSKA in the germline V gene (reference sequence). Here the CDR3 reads CSARAPTSGNLNEQFF. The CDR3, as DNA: TGCAGTGCTAGAGCTCCGACTAGCGGGAACCTCAATGAGCAGTTCTTC.

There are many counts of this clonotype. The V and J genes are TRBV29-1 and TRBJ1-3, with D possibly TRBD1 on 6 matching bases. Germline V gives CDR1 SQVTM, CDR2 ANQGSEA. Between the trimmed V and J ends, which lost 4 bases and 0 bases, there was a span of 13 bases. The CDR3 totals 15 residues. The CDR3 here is CSVGKGGDSGNTIYF. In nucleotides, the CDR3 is TGCAGCGTTGGAAAAGGGGGAGACTCTGGAAACACCATATATTTT.

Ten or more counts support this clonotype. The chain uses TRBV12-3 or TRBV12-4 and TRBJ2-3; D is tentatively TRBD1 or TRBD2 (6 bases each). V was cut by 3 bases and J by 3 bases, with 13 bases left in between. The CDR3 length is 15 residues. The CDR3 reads CASSLTGAGTDTQYF. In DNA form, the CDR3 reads TGTGCCAGCAGTTTGACGGGGGCGGGGACAGATACGCAGTATTTT.

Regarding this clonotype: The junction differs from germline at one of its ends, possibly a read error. The chain's CDR3 is CASSRRGASADTQYF. The CDR3 region has the DNA TGCGCCAGCAGCCGGCGGGGGGCTAGCGCAGATACTCAGTATTTT. The chain joins TRBV5-1 to TRBJ2-3; TRBD2 aligns across 8 bases. Germline values: CDR1 SGHRS, CDR2 YFSETQ. CDR3 length equals 15 residues.

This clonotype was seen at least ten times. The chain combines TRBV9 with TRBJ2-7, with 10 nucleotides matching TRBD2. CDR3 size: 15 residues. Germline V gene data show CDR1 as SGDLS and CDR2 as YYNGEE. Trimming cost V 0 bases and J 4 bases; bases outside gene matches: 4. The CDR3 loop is CASSVGPSGSYEQYF. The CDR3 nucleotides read TGTGCCAGCAGCGTAGGCCCTAGCGGGAGTTACGAGCAGTACTTC.

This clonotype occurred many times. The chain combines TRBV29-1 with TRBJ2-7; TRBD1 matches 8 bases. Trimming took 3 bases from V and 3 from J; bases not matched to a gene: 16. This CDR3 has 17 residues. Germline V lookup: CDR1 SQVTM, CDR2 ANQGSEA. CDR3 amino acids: CSVEPYTPGTGVYEQYF. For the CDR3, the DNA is TGCAGCGTTGAGCCCTACACACCCGGGACAGGAGTCTACGAGCAGTACTTC.